This entry concerns a single T cell receptor beta chain. The germline V and J ends were trimmed by 3 bases and 3 bases, with 11 bases remaining between them. Germline lookup yields CDR1 SEHNR and CDR2 FQNEAQ (reference sequence). This CDR3 is 14 amino acids long. The sample comes from a study of CD8 T cells in ankylosing spondylitis. A single record per CDR3 protein comes from TCRdb applying MiXCR to the 5' RACE reads. The sample includes over 20,000 distinct CDR3 sequences, approximately 16% of them seen just once. Sequences were obtained from blood. The rearrangement links TRBV7-9 to TRBJ1-1, with D possibly being TRBD1 (6 bases). This TCR was recovered from a male donor with ankylosing spondylitis or in good health (not recorded which). CDR3 loop: CASSFQGGDTEAFF. The CDR3 DNA reads TGTGCCAGCAGCTTTCAAGGGGGAGACACTGAAGCTTTCTTT.